This T cell receptor (beta chain) was identified in a study of blood T cell repertoires in COVID-19. Per the study methods: Estimation of nucleated cell counts was performed using reference gene primer amplification. The data were produced by immunoSEQ multiplex PCR, yet TCRdb's version contains in-frame clones alone and is incomplete. V and J calls and clone size are given by that table; D and trimming were obtained from the DNA. The table lists 310,000 or so clones, approximately 86% of them singletons. The CDR3 runs 14 residues. V shed 3 bases, J shed 2 bases, and the junction held 3 bases outside the gene matches. Per the germline V gene, CDR1 is KGHSH and CDR2 is LQKENI.

What was sequenced was peripheral blood. The chain couples TRBV18 to TRBJ2-5; 7 bases agree with TRBD1. The clonotype was recovered from a woman between 45 and 60 years old who had recovered from COVID-19. This CDR3 reads CASSPYRGQETQYF. CDR3 sequence (DNA): TGTGCCAGCTCACCTTACAGGGGTCAAGAGACCCAGTACTTC.